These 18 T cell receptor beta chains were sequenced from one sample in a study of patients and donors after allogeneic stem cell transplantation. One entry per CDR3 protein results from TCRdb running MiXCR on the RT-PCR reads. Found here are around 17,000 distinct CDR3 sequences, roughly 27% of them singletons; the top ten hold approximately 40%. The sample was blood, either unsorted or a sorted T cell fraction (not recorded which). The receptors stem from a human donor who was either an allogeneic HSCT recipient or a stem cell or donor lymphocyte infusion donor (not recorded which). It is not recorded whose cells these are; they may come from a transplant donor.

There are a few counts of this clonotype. CDR3 amino acids: CASSADRKRTDTQYF. For the CDR3, the DNA is TGTGCCAGCAGCGCAGACAGGAAGAGGACAGATACGCAGTATTTT. The chain carries TRBV6-2 or TRBV6-3 and TRBJ2-3, with D perhaps TRBD1 (6 bases). V lost 6 bases and J lost 3, with 16 bases in between. Germline CDR1 MNHEY, CDR2 SVGEGT. The CDR3 covers 15 residues.

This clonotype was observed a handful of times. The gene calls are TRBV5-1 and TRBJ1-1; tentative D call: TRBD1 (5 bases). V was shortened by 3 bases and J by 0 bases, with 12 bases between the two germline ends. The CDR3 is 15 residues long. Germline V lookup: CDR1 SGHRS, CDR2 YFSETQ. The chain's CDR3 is CASSWGDRMNTEAFF. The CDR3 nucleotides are TGCGCCAGCAGCTGGGGGGACCGCATGAACACTGAAGCTTTCTTT.

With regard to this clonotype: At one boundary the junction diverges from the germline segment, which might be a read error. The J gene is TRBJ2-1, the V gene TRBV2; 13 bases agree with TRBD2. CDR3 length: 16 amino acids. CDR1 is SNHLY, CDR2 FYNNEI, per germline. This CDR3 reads CASRRTSGGLYIEQFF. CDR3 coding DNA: TGTGCCAGCAGGAGGACTAGCGGGGGCCTTTACATTGAGCAGTTCTTC.

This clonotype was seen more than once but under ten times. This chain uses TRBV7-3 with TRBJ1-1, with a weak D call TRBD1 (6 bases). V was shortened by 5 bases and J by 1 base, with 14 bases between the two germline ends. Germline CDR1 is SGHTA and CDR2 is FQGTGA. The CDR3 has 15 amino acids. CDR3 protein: CASSPSGAANTEAFF. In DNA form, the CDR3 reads TGTGCCAGCAGCCCCTCAGGGGCGGCGAACACTGAAGCTTTCTTT.

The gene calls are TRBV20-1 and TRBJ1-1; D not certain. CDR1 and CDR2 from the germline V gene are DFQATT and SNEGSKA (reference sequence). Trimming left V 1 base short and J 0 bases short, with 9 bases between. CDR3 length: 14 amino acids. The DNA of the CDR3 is TGCAGTGCTAGAGTGCCTTTGATGAACACTGAAGCTTTCTTT. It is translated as CSARVPLMNTEAFF.

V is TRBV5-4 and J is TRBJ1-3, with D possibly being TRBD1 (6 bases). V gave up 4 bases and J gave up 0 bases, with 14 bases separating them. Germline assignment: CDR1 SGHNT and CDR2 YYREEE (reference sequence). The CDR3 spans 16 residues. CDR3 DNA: TGTGCCAGCAGCCGAGGGGGTGCCTTCTCTGGAAACACCATATATTTT. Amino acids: CASSRGGAFSGNTIYF.

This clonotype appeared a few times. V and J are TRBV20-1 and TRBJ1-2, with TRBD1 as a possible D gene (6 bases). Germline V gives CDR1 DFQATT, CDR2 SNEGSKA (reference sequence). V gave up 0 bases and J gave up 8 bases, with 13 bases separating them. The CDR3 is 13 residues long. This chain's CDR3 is CSARDFRGRGYTF. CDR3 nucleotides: TGCAGTGCTAGAGATTTCAGGGGAAGGGGCTACACCTTC.

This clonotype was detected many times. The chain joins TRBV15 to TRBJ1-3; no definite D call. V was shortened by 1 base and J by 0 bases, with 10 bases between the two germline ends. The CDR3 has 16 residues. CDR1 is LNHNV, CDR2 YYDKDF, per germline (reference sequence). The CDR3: CATSRAPGLSGNTIYF. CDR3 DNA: TGTGCCACCAGCAGAGCTCCGGGCCTCTCTGGAAACACCATATATTTT.

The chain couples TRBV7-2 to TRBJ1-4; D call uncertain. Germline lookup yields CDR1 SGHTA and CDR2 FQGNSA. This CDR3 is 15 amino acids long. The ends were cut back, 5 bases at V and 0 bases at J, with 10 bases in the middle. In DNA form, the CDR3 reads TGTGCCAGCAGCGCCTGGGCTGCAACTAATGAAAAACTGTTTTTT. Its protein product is CASSAWAATNEKLFF.

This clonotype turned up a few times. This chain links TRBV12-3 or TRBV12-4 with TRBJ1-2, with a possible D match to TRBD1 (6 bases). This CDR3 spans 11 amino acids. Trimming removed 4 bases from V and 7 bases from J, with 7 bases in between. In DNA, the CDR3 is TGTGCCAGCAGTTCAGGGGCTGGCTACACCTTC. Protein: CASSSGAGYTF.

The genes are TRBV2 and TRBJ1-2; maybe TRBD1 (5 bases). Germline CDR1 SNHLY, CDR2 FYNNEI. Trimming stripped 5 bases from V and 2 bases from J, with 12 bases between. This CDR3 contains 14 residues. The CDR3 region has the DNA TGTGCCAGCAGTCCAAGACAGAAAAACTATGGCTACACCTTC. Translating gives CASSPRQKNYGYTF.

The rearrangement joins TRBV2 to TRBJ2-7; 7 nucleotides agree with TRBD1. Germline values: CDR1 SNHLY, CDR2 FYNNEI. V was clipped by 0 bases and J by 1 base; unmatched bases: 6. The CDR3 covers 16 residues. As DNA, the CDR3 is TGTGCCAGCAGTGAAGCCGGGACAGCTACGTCCTACGAGCAGTACTTC. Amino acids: CASSEAGTATSYEQYF. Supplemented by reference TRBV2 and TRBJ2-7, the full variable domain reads EPEVTQTPSHQVTQMGQEVILRCVPISNHLYFYWYRQILGQKVEFLVSFYNNEISEKSEIFDDQFSVERPDGSNFTLKIRSTKLEDSAMYFCASSEAGTATSYEQYFGPGTRLTVT.

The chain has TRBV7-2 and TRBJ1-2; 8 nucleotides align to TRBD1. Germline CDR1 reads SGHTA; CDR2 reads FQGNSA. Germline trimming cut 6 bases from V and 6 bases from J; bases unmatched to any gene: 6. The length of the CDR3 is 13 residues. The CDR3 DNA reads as TGTGCCAGCAGTCCTAGACAGGGGCATGGCTACACCTTC. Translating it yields CASSPRQGHGYTF.

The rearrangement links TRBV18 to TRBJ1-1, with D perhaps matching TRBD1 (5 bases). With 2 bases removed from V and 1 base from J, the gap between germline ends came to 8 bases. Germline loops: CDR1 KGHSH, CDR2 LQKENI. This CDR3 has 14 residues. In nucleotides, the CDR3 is TGTGCCAGCTCACCAAACAGGAGGAACACTGAAGCTTTCTTT. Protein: CASSPNRRNTEAFF.

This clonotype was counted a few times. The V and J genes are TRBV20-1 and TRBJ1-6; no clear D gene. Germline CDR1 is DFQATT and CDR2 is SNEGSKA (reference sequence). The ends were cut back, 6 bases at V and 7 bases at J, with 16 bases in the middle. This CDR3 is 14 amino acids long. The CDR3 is CSATRGWGNSPLHF. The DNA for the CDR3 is TGCAGTGCCACCCGAGGGTGGGGAAATTCACCCCTCCACTTT.

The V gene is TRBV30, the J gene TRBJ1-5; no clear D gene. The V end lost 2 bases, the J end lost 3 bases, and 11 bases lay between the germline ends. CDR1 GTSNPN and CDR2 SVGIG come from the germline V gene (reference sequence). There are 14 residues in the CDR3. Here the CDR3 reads CAWSPSSLNQPQHF. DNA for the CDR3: TGTGCCTGGAGTCCCTCGTCCCTCAATCAGCCCCAGCATTTT.

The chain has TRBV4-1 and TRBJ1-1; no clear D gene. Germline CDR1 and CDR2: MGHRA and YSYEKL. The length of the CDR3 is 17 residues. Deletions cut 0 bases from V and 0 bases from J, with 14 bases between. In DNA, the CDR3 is TGCGCCAGCAGCCAAGATATAAGGTGGGTCATGAACACTGAAGCTTTCTTT. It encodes CASSQDIRWVMNTEAFF.

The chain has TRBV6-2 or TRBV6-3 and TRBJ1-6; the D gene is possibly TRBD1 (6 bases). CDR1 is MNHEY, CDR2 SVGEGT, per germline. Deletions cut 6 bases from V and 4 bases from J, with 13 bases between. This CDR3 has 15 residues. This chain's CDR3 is CASSWGQPYNSPLHF. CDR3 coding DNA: TGTGCCAGCAGCTGGGGACAACCTTATAATTCACCCCTCCACTTT.